This T cell receptor (beta chain) derives from a study of blood T cell repertoires in COVID-19. The V gene end was trimmed by 0 bases and the J gene end by 5 bases; junction bases not matched to a gene: 5. The germline V gene has CDR1 MNHEY and CDR2 SVGAGI. CDR3 length: 15 residues. TCRdb's table, derived via immunoSEQ multiplex PCR, lists solely in-frame clones and lacks some. The sample shows 100,000 to 150,000 clones, over 75% of them seen only once. The clonotype comes from a man in his sixties with acute or convalescent COVID-19. The sample was peripheral blood. This chain connects TRBV6-5 to TRBJ1-2; 8 nucleotides match TRBD1. The CDR3 nucleotides are TGTGCCAGCAGTTACTCGACAGGGGTTGGGTATGGCTACACCTTC. Residues: CASSYSTGVGYGYTF.